This TCR beta chain was identified during a study of T cells in Graves' hyperthyroidism and ophthalmopathy. RNA transcripts provided the source from which TCR beta CDR3 regions were amplified. When the TCR CDR3 underwent first-round RT-PCR, the HTBI primer set was used. TCRdb ran MiXCR on the multiplex PCR reads and lists one entry per CDR3 protein. The repertoire holds 500,000 to 750,000 distinct CDR3 sequences, with approximately 15% as singletons. Germline CDR1 and CDR2: SGHRS and YFSETQ. This CDR3 is built from 16 residues. V lost 4 bases, J lost 10 bases, and 21 bases lay in between. This clonotype turned up a few times.

What was sequenced was blood. The clonotype was recovered from a woman aged 18-29 years with Graves' ophthalmopathy. The chain joins TRBV5-1 to TRBJ1-6; the D gene is possibly TRBD1 (6 bases). CDR3 in amino acids: CASSLVPGAGGSPLHF. CDR3 coding DNA: TGCGCCAGCAGCCTAGTACCAGGGGCCGGTGGGTCACCCCTCCACTTT.